This T cell receptor (beta chain) stems from a study of T-cell reconstitution after alpha-beta-depleted transplantation in children. The TCRbeta library was prepared with unique molecular identifiers. TCRdb fed the PCR reads into MiXCR, producing one record per CDR3 protein. The sample includes around 250,000 distinct CDR3 sequences, 8.2% of them seen just once. The CDR3 runs to 14 residues. With 3 bases clipped from V and 4 bases from J, the junction kept 1 base outside the gene matches. From germline, CDR1 is MNHEY and CDR2 SMNVEV (reference sequence). Study results and limitations: From surviving recipient T cells and thymic progenitors came the high day-60 TCRbeta diversity observed in some patients. Reportedly, only several hundred clones from non-depleted graft cells drove alpha-beta T-cell counts at about two months. Counts and diversity of T cells one year after transplant came mostly from newly produced T cells.

This clonotype has a count of ten or more. The antigen is undetermined. Source: PBMCs, mostly from graft donor cells, taken 180 days after TCRalphabeta/CD19-depleted stem cell transplant. V usage is TRBV27 and J usage is TRBJ2-3; 10 bases are shared with TRBD2. This receptor was obtained from a male patient younger than 18 who had a stem cell transplant for acute lymphoblastic leukemia, so the T cells may come from the graft donor. CDR3 sequence reads: CASSFSGRSDTQYF. Written as DNA, the CDR3 is TGTGCCAGCAGTTTTAGCGGGAGGTCAGATACGCAGTATTTT.